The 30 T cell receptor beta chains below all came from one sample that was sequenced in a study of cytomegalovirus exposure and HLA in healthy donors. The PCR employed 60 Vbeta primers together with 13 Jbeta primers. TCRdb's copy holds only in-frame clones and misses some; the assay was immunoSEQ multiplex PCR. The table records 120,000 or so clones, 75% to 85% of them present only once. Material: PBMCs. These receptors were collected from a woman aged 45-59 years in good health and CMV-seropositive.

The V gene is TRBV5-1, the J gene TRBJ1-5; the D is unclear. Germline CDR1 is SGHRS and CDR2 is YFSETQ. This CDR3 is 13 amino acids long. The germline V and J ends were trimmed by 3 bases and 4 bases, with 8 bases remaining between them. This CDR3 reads CASSWGGNQPQHF. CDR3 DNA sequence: TGCGCCAGCAGCTGGGGAGGAAATCAGCCCCAGCATTTT.

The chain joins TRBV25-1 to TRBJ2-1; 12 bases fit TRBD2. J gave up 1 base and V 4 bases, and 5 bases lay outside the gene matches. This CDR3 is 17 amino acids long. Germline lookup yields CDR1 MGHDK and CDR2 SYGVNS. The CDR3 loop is CASSGLAGGVSYNEQFF. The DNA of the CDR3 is TGTGCCAGCAGTGGTCTAGCGGGAGGGGTTTCCTACAATGAGCAGTTCTTC.

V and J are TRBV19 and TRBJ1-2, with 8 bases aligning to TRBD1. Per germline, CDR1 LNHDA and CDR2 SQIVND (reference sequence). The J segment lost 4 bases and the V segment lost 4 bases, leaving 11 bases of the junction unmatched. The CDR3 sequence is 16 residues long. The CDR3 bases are TGTGCCAGTAGTACCGGACAGGGCCCATCCGGCTATGGCTACACCTTC. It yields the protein CASSTGQGPSGYGYTF. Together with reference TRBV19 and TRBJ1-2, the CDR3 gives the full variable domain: DGGITQSPKYLFRKEGQNVTLSCEQNLNHDAMYWYRQDPGQGLRLIYYSQIVNDFQKGDIAEGYSVSREKKESFPLTVTSAQKNPTAFYLCASSTGQGPSGYGYTFGSGTRLTVV.

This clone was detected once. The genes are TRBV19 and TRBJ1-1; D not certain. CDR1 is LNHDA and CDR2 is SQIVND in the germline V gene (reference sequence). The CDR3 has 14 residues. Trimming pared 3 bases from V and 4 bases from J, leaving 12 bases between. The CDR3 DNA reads TGTGCCAGTAGTATTCCACAGCCGTTCACTGAAGCTTTCTTT. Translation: CASSIPQPFTEAFF.

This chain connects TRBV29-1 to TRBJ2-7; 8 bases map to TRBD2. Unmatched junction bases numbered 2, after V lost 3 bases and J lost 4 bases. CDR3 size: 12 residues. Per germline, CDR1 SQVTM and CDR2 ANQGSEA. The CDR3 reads CSVDSGGYEQYF. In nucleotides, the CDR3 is TGCAGCGTTGACAGCGGGGGTTACGAGCAGTACTTC.

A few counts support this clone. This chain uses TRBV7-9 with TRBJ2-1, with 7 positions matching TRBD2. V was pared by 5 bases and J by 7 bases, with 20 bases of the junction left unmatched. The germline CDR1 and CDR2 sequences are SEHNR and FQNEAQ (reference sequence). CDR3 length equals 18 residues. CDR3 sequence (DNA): TGTGCCAGCAGCCCAGGGACGGGGGGTGGGCCTAAATGGAATGAGCAGTTCTTC. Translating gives CASSPGTGGGPKWNEQFF.

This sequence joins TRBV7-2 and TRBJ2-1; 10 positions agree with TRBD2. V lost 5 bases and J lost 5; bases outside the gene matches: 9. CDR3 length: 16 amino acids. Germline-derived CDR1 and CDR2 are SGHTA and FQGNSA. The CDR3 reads CASSKVPGLANNEQFF. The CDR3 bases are TGTGCCAGCAGCAAGGTGCCGGGACTAGCGAACAATGAGCAGTTCTTC.

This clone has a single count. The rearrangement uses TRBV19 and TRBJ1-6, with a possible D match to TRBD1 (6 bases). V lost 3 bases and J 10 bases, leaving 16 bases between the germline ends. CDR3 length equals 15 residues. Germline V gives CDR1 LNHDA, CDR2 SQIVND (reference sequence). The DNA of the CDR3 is TGTGCCAGTAGTATCTTTACAGGGTTGAACTCACCCCTCCACTTT. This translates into CASSIFTGLNSPLHF.

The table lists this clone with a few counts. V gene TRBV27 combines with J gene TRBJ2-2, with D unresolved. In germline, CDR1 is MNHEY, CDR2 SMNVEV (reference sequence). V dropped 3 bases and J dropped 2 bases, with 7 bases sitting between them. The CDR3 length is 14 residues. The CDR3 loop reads CASSFVANTGELFF. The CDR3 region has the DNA TGTGCCAGCAGTTTTGTAGCTAACACCGGGGAGCTGTTTTTT.

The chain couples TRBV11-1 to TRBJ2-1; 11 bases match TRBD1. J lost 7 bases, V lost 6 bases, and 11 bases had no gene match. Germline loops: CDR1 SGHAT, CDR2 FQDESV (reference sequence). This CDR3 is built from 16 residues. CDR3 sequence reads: CASRPAGTGGANEQFF. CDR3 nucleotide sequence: TGTGCCAGCAGACCCGCCGGGACAGGGGGAGCAAATGAGCAGTTCTTC.

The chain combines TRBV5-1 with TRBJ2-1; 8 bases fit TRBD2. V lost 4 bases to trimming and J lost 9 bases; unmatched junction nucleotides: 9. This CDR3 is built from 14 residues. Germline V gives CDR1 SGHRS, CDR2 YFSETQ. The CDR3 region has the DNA TGCGCCAGCAGCCCGGGACTAGATTTATTTGAGCAGTTCTTC. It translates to CASSPGLDLFEQFF.

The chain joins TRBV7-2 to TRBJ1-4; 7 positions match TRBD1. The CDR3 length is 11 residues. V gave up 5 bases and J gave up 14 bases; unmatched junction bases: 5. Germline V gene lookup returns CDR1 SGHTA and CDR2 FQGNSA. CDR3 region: CASSQTGLLFF. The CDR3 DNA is TGTGCCAGCAGCCAGACAGGGTTGCTGTTTTTT.

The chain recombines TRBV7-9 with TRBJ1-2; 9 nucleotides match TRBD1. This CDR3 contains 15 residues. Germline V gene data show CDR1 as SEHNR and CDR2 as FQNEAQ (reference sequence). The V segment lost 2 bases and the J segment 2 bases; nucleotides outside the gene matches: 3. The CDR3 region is CASSLRDRVNYGYTF. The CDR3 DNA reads TGTGCCAGCAGCTTACGGGACAGGGTAAACTATGGCTACACCTTC.

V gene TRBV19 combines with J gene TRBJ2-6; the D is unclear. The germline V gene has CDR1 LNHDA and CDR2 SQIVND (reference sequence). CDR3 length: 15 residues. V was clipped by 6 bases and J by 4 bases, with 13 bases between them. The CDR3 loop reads CASRALLGGANVLTF. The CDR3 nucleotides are TGTGCCAGTAGGGCCCTACTCGGGGGGGCCAACGTCCTGACTTTC.

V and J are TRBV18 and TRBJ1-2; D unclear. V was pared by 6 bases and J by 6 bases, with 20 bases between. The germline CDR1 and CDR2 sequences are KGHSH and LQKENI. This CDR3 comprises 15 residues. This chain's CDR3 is CASSVYPVTTDGYTF. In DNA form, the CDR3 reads TGTGCCAGCTCCGTTTATCCGGTTACCACGGATGGCTACACCTTC.

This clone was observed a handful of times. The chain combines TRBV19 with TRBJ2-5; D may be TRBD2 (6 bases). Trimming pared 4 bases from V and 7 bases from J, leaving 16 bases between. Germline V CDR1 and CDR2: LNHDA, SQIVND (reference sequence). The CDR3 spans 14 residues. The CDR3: CASSNPGVGGTQYF. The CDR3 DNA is TGTGCCAGTAGTAATCCGGGGGTCGGGGGGACCCAGTACTTC.

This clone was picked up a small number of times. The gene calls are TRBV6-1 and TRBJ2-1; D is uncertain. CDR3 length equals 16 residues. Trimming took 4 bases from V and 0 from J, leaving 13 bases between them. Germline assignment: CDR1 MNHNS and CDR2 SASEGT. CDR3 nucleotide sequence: TGTGCCAGCAGTGGGCGAGAGGCCAGCTCCTACAATGAGCAGTTCTTC. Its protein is CASSGREASSYNEQFF.

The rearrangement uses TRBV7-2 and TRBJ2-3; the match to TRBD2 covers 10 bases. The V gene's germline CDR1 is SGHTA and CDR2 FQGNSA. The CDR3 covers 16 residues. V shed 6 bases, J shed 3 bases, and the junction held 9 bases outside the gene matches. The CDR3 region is CASRPGPSGGTDTQYF. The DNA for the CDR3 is TGTGCCAGCAGGCCGGGCCCTAGCGGGGGTACAGATACGCAGTATTTT.

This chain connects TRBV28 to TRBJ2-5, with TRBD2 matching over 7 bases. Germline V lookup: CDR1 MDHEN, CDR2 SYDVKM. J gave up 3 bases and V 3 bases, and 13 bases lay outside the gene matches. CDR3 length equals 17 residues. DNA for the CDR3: TGTGCCAGCAGTTTTGTTCTGGCAGGGCGGGGGAAAGAGACCCAGTACTTC. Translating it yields CASSFVLAGRGKETQYF.

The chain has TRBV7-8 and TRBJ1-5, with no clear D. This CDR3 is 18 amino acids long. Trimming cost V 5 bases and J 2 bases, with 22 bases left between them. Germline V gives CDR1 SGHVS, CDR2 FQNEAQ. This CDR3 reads CASSRAADALRGNQPQHF. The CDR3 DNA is TGTGCCAGCAGCCGGGCCGCGGACGCCCTGAGGGGCAATCAGCCCCAGCATTTT.

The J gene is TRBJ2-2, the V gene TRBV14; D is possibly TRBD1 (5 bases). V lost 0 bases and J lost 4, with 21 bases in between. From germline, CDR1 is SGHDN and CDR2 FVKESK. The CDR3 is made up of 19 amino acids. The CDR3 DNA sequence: TGTGCCAGCAGCCAAGATCTCGACCCCAGGGTTGGATTCACCGGGGAGCTGTTTTTT. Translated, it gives CASSQDLDPRVGFTGELFF.

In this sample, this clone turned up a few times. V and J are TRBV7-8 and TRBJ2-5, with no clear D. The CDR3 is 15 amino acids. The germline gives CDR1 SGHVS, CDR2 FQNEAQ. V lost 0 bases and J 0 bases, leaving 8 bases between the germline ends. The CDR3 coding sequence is TGTGCCAGCAGCTTAGCTTCCAGGTACCAAGAGACCCAGTACTTC. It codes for CASSLASRYQETQYF.

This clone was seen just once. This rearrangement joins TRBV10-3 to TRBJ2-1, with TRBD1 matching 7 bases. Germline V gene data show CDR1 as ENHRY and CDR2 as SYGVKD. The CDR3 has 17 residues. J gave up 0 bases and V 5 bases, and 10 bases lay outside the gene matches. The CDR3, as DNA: TGTGCCATCAGTCCTCTGGGGACAGAGAGCTCCTACAATGAGCAGTTCTTC. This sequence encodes CAISPLGTESSYNEQFF.

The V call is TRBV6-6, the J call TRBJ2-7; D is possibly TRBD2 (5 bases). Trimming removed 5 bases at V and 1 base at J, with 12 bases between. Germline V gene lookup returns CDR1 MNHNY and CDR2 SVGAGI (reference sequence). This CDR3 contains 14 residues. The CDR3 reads CASSIAPGSYEQYF. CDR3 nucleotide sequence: TGTGCCAGCAGTATCGCCCCGGGATCCTACGAGCAGTACTTC.

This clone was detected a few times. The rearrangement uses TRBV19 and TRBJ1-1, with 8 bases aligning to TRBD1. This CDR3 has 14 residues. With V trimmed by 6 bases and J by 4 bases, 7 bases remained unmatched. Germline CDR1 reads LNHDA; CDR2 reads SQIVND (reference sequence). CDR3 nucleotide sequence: TGTGCCAGTAGCCCGACAGGGGTAACCACTGAAGCTTTCTTT. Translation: CASSPTGVTTEAFF.

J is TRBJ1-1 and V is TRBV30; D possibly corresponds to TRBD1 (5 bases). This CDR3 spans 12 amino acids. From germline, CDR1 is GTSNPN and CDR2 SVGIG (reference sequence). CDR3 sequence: CGLEGEGSGAFF. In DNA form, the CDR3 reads TGTGGTTTGGAAGGGGAGGGAAGCGGAGCTTTCTTT.

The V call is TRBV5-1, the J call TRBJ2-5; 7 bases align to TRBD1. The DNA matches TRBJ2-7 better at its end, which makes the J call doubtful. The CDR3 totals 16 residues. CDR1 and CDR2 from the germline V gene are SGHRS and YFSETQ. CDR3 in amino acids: CASSLEGRGSSYEQYF. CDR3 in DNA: TGCGCCAGCAGCTTGGAGGGCAGGGGGAGCTCCTACGAGCAGTACTTC.

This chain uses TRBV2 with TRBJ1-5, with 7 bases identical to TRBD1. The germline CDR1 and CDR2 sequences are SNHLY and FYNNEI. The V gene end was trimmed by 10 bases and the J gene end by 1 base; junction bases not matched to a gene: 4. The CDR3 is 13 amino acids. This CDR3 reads CAIQGSSNQPQHF. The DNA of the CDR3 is TGTGCCATACAGGGGTCGAGCAATCAGCCCCAGCATTTT.

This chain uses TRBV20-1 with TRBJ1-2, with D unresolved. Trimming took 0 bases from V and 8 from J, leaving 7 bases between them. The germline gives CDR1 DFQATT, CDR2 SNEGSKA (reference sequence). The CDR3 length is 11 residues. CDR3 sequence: CSARESQGYTF. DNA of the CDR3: TGCAGTGCTAGAGAGTCTCAGGGCTACACCTTC.

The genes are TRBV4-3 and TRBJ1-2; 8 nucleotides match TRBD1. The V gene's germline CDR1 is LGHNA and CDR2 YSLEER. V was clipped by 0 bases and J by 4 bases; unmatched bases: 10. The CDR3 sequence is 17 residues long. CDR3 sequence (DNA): TGCGCCAGCAGCCAAGAGGGGGAGGACAGGGCGATCTATGGCTACACCTTC. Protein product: CASSQEGEDRAIYGYTF.